Described below is a single T cell receptor beta chain sequence and its context. This entry is derived from a study of cytomegalovirus exposure and HLA in healthy donors. Healthy individuals who donated bone marrow served as the donors. Primers included in the PCR were 60 Vbeta and 13 Jbeta primers. The protocol was immunoSEQ multiplex PCR, while the TCRdb copy is restricted to in-frame clones and leaves out a portion. The sample holds around 80,000 clones, 74% seen once. CDR1 and CDR2 (germline): MDHEN, SYDVKM. CDR3 size: 14 residues. After removal of 6 bases from V and 5 bases from J, the junction contained 6 bases not matched to a gene.

The rearrangement uses TRBV28 and TRBJ2-1; 8 bases match TRBD1. This clonotype originated in a man aged 35-49 years in good health and CMV-seropositive. Sequencing was performed on PBMCs. The CDR3 nucleotides are TGTGCCAGCAGCCTGGGACAGGCGAACAATGAGCAGTTCTTC. This encodes CASSLGQANNEQFF.